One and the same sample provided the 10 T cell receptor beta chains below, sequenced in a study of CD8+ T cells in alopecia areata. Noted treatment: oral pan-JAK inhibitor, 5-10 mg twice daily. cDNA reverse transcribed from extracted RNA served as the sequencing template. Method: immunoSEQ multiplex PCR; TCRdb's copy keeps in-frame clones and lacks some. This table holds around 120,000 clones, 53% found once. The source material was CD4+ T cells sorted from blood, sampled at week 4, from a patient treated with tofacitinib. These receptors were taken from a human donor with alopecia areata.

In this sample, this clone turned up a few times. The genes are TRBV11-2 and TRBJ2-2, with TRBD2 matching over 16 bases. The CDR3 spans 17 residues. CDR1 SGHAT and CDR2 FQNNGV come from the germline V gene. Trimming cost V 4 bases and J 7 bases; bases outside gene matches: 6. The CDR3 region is CASSWGLAGGPGGELFF. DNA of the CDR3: TGTGCCAGCAGCTGGGGACTAGCGGGAGGGCCCGGCGGGGAGCTGTTTTTT.

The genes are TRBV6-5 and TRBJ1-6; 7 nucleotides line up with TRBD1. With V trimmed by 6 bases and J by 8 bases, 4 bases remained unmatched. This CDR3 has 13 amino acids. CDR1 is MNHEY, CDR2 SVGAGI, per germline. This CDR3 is CASRQGPHSPLHF. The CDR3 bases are TGTGCCAGCAGACAGGGGCCCCATTCACCCCTCCACTTT.

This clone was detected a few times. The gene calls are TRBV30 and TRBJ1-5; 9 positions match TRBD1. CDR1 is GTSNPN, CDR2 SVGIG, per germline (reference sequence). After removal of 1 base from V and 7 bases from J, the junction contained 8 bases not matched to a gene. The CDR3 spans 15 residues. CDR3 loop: CAWSEPGTGRQPQHF. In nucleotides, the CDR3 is TGTGCCTGGAGTGAGCCCGGGACAGGGAGGCAGCCCCAGCATTTT.

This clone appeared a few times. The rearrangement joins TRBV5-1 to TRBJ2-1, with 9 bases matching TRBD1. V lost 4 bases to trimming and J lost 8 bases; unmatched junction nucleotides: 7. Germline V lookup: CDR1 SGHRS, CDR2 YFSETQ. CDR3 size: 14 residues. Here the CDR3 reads CASSIDTGGDEQFF. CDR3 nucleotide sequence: TGCGCCAGCAGCATCGACACAGGGGGCGATGAGCAGTTCTTC.

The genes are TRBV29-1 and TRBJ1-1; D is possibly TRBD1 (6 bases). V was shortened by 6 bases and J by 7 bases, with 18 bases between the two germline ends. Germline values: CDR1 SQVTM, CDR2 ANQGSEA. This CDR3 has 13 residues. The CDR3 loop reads CSVRFVQGGEAFF. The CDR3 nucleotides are TGCAGCGTGAGGTTCGTACAGGGCGGTGAAGCTTTCTTT.

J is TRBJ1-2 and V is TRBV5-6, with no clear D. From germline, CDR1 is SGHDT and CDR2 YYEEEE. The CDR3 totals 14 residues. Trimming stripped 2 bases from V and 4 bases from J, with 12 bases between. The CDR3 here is CASSFQRRSYGYTF. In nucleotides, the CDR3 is TGTGCCAGCAGCTTCCAAAGGAGGAGCTATGGCTACACCTTC.

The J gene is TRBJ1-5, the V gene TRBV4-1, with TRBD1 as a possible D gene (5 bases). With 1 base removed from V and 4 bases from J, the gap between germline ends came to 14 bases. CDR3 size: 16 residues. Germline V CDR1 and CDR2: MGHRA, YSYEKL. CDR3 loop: CASSQAFGGRNQPQHF. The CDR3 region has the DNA TGCGCCAGCAGCCAAGCTTTCGGGGGGAGGAATCAGCCCCAGCATTTT.

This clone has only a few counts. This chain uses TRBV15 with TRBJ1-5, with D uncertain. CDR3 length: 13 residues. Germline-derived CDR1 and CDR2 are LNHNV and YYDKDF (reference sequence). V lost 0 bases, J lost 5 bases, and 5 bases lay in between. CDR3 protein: CATSRDQDQPQHF. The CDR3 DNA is TGTGCCACCAGCAGAGATCAGGATCAGCCCCAGCATTTT.

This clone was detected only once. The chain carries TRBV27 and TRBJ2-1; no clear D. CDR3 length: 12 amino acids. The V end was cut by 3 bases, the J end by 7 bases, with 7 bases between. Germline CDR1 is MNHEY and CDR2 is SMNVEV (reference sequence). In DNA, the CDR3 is TGTGCCAGCAGTTTTTTGGGGAATGAGCAGTTCTTC. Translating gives CASSFLGNEQFF.

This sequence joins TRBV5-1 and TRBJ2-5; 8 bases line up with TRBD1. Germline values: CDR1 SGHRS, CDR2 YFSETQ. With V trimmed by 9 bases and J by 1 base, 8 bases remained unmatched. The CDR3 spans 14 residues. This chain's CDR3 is CATRRGQVQETQYF. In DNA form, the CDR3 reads TGCGCCACTCGGAGGGGACAGGTCCAAGAGACCCAGTACTTC. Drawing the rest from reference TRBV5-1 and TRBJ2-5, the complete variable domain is KAGVTQTPRYLIKTRGQQVTLSCSPISGHRSVSWYQQTPGQGLQFLFEYFSETQRNKGNFPGRFSGRQFSNSRSEMNVSTLELGDSALYLCATRRGQVQETQYFGPGTRLLVL.